The sequence of this T cell receptor (beta chain) was determined in a study of HIV-infected children after antiretroviral therapy interruption. Study context: Most participating children were previously exposed to EBV and CMV. Interruption-arm sampling covered weeks 0, 12, interruption end (24 or 48), and about 3 years post-study. Continuous-treatment samples came from weeks 0, 48 and 150.

Treatment in this sample: PENTA 11 planned treatment interruption arm or continuous ART arm. RNA-based 3' RACE libraries used unique molecular identifiers. In TCRdb, the 3' RACE reads were re-called with MiXCR into one record per CDR3 protein. The sample gives fewer than 100,000 distinct CDR3 sequences, 6.9% of which show up once; about 1.1% is in the top ten. In germline, CDR1 is DFQATT, CDR2 SNEGSKA (reference sequence). V was clipped by 5 bases and J by 3 bases, with 17 bases between them. This CDR3 is 14 amino acids long. This clonotype has just a few counts. The specimen was CD45RA+ CD4+ T cells from PBMCs, pooled from several time points, collected from a donor given antiretroviral therapy, either interrupted or continuous. Subset denoted: naive CD4+ CD45RA+ CD45RO- T cells. The rearrangement joins TRBV20-1 to TRBJ2-7; TRBD1 or TRBD2 may be the D gene (5 bases each). The receptor was derived from a pool of human donors with HIV. This CDR3 is CSAAPGPWNYEQYF. DNA for the CDR3: TGCAGTGCTGCCCCGGGACCCTGGAACTACGAGCAGTACTTC.